This T cell receptor (beta chain) was observed in a study of blood T cell repertoires in COVID-19. Background on the study: The study drew acute and convalescent COVID-19 samples from the United States, Italy and Spain. T cells, B-cell-depleted T cells, or PBMCs supplied cDNA or gDNA.

Original methodology: Amplifying reference gene primers gave estimates of nucleated cell counts. The data were produced by immunoSEQ multiplex PCR, yet TCRdb's version contains in-frame clones alone and is incomplete. D and trimming come from the DNA, and the V and J calls and clone size come from that table. The data hold some 200,000 clones, with about 91% observed a single time. Sample: peripheral blood. This clonotype was obtained from a woman in her forties with acute or convalescent COVID-19.

As DNA, the CDR3 is TGTGCCAGCAGTTGGAAAGCAGTGGGACAGCACAATCAGCCCCAGCATTTT. Translated: CASSWKAVGQHNQPQHF. The chain uses TRBV27 and TRBJ1-5; TRBD1 matches 7 bases. V shed 4 bases, J shed 3 bases, and the junction held 12 bases outside the gene matches. This CDR3 has 17 amino acids. Germline V gene sequence: CDR1 MNHEY, CDR2 SMNVEV (reference sequence).